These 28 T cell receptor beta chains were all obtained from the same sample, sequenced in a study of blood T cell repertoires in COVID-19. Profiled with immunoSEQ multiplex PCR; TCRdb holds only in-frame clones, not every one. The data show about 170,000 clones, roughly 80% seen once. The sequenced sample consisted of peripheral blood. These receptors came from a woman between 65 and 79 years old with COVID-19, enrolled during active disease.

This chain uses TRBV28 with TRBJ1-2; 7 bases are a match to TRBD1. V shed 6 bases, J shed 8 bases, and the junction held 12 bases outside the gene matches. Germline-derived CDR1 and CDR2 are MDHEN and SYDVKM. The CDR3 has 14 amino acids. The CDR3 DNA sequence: TGTGCCAGCAGGATGGGACAGCCTCAGAAGGGCTACACCTTC. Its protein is CASRMGQPQKGYTF.

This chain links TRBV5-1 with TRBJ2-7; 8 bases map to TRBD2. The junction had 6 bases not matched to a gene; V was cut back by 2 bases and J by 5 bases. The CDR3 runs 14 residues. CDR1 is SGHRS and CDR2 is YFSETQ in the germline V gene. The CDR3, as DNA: TGCGCCAGCAGCTTTTTACGGGAGGGACACGAGCAGTACTTC. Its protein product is CASSFLREGHEQYF.

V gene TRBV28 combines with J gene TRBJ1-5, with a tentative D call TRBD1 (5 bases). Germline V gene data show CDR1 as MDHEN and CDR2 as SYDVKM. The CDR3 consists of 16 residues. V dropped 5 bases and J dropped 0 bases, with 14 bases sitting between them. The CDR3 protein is CASSGTGHFSNQPQHF. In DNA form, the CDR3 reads TGTGCCAGCAGTGGTACTGGACACTTTAGCAATCAGCCCCAGCATTTT.

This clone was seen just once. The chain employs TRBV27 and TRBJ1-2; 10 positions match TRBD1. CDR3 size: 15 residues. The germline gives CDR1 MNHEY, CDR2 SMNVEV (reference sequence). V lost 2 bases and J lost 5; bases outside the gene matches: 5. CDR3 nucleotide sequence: TGTGCCAGCAGTTTAAGGACAGGGGGTAGTTATGGCTACACCTTC. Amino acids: CASSLRTGGSYGYTF.

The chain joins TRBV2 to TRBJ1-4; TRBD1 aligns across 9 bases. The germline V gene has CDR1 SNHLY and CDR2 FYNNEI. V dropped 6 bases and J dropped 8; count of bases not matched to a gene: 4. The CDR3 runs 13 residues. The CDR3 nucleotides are TGTGCCAGCAGGGGACAGGGAGGAGAAAAACTGTTTTTT. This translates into CASRGQGGEKLFF.

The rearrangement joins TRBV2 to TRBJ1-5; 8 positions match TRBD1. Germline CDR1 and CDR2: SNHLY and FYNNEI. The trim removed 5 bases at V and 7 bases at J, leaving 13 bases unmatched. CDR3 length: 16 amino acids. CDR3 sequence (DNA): TGTGCCAGCAGTCGACCTTTGGACAGGGTGGACCAGCCCCAGCATTTT. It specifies CASSRPLDRVDQPQHF. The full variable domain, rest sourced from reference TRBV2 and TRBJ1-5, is EPEVTQTPSHQVTQMGQEVILRCVPISNHLYFYWYRQILGQKVEFLVSFYNNEISEKSEIFDDQFSVERPDGSNFTLKIRSTKLEDSAMYFCASSRPLDRVDQPQHFGDGTRLSIL.

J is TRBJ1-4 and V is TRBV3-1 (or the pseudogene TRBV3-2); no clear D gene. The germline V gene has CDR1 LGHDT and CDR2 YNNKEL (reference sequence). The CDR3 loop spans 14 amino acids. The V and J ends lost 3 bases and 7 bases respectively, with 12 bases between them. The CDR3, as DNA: TGTGCCAGCAGCCACATCAGAGGTAGTGAAAAACTGTTTTTT. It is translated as CASSHIRGSEKLFF.

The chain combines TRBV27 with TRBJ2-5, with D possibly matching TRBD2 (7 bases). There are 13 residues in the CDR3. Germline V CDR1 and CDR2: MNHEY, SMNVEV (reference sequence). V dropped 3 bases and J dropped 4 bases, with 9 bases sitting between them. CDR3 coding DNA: TGTGCCAGCAGTTTGGGGGGGCGAGAGACCCAGTACTTC. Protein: CASSLGGRETQYF.

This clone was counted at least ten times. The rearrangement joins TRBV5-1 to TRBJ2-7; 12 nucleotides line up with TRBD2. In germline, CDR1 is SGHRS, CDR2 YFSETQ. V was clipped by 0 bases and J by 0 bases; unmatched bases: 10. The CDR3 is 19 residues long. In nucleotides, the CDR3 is TGCGCCAGCAGCTTGGCCACACTAGCGGGAGGCCGGAGCTCCTACGAGCAGTACTTC. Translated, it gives CASSLATLAGGRSSYEQYF. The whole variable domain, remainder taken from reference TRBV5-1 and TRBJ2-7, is KAGVTQTPRYLIKTRGQQVTLSCSPISGHRSVSWYQQTPGQGLQFLFEYFSETQRNKGNFPGRFSGRQFSNSRSEMNVSTLELGDSALYLCASSLATLAGGRSSYEQYFGPGTRLTVT.

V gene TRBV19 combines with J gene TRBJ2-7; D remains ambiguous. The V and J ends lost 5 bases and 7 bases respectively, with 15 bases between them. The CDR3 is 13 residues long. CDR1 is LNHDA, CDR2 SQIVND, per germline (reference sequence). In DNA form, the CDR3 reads TGTGCCAGTAGTCCGCCACCACCGAGAGAGCAGTACTTC. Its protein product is CASSPPPPREQYF.

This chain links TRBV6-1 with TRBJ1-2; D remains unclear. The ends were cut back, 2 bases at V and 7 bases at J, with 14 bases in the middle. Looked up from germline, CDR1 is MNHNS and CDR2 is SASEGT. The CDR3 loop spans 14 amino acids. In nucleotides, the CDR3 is TGTGCCAGCAGTGAAAACGGCAGACTAGGTGGCTACACCTTC. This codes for CASSENGRLGGYTF.

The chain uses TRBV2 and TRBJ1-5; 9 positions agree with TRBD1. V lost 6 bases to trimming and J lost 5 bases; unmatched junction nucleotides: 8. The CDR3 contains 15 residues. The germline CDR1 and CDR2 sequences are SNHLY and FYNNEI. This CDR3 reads CASRAGTGRDQPQHF. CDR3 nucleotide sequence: TGTGCCAGCAGAGCCGGGACAGGGCGGGATCAGCCCCAGCATTTT.

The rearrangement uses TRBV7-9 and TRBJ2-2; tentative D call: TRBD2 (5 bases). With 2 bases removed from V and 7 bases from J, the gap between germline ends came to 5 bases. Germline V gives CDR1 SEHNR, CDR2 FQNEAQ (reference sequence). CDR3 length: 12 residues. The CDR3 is CASSLSGGELFF. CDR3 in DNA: TGTGCCAGCAGCTTAAGCGGCGGGGAGCTGTTTTTT.

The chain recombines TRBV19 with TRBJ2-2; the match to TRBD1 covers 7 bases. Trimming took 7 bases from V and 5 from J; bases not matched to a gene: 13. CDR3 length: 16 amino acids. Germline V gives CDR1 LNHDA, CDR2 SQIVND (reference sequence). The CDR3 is CASKGDRSGRTGELFF. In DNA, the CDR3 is TGTGCCAGTAAGGGGGACAGATCTGGACGAACCGGGGAGCTGTTTTTT.

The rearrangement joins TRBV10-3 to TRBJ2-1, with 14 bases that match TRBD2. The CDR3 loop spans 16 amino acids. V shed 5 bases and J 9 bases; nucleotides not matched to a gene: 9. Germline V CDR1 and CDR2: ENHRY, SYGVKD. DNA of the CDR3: TGTGCCATCAGTACACCGGGACTAGCGGGAGTAGGTGAGCAGTTCTTC. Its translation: CAISTPGLAGVGEQFF.

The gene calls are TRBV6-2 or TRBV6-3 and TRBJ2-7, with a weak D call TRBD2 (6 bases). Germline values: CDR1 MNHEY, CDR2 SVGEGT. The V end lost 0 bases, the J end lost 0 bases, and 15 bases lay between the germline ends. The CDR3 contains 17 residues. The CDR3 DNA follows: TGTGCCAGCAGTTACTCAACGACAGCCGGGAGCTCCTACGAGCAGTACGTC. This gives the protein CASSYSTTAGSSYEQYV.

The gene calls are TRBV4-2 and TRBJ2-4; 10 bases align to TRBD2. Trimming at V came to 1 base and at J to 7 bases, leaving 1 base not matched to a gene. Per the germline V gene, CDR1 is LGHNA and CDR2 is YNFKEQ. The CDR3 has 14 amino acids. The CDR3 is CASSQVSGGNIQYF. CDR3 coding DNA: TGTGCCAGCAGCCAAGTTAGCGGGGGGAACATTCAGTACTTC.

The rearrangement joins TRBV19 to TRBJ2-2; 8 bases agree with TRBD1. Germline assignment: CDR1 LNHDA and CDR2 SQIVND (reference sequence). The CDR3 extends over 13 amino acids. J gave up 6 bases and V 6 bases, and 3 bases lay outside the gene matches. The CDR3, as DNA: TGTGCCAGTAGACAACAGGGGGCCGGGGAGCTGTTTTTT. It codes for CASRQQGAGELFF.

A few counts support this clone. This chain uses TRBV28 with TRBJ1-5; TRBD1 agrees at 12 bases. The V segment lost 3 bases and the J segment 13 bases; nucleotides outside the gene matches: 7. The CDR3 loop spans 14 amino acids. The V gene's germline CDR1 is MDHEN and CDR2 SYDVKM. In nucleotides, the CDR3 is TGTGCCAGCAGTTTGGGGACAGGGGGCGCGGAACAGCATTTT. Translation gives CASSLGTGGAEQHF.

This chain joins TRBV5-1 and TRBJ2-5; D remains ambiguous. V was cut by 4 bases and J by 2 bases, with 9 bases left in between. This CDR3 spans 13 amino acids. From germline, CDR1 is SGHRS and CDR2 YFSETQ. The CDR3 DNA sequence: TGCGCCAGCAGCCCGACACTGCAAGAGACCCAGTACTTC. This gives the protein CASSPTLQETQYF.

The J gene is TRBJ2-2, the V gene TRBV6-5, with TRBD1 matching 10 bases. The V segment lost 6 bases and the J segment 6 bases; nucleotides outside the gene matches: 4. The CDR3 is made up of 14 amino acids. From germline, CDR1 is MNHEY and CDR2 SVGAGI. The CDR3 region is CASSDRGQAGELFF. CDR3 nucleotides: TGTGCCAGCAGCGACAGGGGGCAGGCCGGGGAGCTGTTTTTT.

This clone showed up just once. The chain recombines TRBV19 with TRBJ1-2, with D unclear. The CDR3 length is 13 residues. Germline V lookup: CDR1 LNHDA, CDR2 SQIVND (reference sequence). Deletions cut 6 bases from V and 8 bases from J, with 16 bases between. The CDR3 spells CASSNEGARGYTF. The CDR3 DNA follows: TGTGCCAGTAGCAATGAGGGAGCGCGAGGCTACACCTTC.

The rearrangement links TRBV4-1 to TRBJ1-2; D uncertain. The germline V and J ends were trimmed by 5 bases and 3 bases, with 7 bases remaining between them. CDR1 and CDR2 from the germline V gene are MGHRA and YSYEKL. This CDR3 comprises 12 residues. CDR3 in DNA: TGCGCCAGCAGCGAAGGCGACTATGGCTACACCTTC. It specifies CASSEGDYGYTF.

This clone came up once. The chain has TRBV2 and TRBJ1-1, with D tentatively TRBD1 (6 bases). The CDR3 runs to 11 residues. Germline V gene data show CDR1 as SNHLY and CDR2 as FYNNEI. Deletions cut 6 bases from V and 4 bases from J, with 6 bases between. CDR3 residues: CASRQGTEAFF. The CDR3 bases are TGTGCCAGCAGACAGGGCACTGAAGCTTTCTTT.

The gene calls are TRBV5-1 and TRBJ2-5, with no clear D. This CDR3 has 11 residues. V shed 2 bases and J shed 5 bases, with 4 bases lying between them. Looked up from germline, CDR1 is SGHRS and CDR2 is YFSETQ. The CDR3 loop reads CASSFEETQYF. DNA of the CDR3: TGCGCCAGCAGCTTCGAGGAGACCCAGTACTTC. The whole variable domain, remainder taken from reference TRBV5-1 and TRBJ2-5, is KAGVTQTPRYLIKTRGQQVTLSCSPISGHRSVSWYQQTPGQGLQFLFEYFSETQRNKGNFPGRFSGRQFSNSRSEMNVSTLELGDSALYLCASSFEETQYFGPGTRLLVL.

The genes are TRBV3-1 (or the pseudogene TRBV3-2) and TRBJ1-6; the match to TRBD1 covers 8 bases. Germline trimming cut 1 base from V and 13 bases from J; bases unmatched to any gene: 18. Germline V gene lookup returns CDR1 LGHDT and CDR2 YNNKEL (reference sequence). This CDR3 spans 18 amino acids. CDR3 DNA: TGTGCCAGCAGCCAAGGGGTACAGACAGGGGTCCTCTTGGGGCCCCTCCACTTT. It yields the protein CASSQGVQTGVLLGPLHF.

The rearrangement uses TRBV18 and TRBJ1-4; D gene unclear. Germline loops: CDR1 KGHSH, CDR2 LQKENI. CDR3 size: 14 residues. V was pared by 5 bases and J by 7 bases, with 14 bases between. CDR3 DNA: TGTGCCAGCTCAAAAGACGGGAATTCTGAAAAACTGTTTTTT. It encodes CASSKDGNSEKLFF.

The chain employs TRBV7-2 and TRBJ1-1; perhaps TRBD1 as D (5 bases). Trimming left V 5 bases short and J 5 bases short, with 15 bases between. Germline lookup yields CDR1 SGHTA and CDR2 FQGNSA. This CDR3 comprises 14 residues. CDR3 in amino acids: CASSHRAKGTEAFF. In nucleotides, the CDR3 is TGTGCCAGCAGCCACCGGGCAAAGGGGACTGAAGCTTTCTTT.